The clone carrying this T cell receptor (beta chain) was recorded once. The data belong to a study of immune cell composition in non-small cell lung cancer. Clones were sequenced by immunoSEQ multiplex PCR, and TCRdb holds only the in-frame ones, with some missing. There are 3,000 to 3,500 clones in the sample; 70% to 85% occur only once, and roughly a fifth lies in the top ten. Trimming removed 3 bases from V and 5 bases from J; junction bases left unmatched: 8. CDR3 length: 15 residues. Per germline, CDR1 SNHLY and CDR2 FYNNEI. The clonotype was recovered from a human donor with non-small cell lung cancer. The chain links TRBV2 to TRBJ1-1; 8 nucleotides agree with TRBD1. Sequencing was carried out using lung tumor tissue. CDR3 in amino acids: CASSDPGGAGTEAFF. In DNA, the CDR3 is TGTGCCAGCAGTGATCCAGGGGGCGCGGGGACTGAAGCTTTCTTT.